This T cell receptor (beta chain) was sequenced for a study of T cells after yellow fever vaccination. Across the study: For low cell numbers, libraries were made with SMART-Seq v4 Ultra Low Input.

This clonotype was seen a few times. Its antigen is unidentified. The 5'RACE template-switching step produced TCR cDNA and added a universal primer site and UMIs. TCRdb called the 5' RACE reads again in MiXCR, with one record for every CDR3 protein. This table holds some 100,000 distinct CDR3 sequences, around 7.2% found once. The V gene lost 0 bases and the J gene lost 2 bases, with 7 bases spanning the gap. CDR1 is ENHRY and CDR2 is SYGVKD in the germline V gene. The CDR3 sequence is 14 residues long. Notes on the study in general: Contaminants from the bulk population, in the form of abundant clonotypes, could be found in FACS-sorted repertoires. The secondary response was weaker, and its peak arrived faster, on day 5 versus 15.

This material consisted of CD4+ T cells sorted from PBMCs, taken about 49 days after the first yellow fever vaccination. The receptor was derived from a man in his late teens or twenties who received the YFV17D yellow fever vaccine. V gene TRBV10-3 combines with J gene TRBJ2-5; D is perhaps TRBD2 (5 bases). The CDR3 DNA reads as TGTGCCATCAGTGAGTCGAGGGCACAAGAGACCCAGTACTTC. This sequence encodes CAISESRAQETQYF.